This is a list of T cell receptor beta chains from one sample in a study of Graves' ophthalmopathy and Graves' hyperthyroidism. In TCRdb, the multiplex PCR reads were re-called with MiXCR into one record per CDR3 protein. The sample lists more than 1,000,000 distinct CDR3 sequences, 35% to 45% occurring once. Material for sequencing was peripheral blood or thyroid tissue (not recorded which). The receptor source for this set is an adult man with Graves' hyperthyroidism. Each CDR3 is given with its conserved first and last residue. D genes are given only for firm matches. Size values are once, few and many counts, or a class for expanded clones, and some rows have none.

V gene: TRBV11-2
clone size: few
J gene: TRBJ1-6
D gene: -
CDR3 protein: CASSLLEPNSPLHF
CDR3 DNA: TGTGCCAGCAGCTTACTGGAGCCCAATTCACCCCTCCACTTT

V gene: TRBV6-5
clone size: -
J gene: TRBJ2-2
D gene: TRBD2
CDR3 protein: CASSDGGVGELFF
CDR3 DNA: TGTGCCAGCAGTGACGGGGGGGTCGGGGAGCTGTTTTTT

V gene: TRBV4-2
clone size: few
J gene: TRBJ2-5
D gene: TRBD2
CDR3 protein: CASSQTGTSGREETQYF
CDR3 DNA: TGTGCCAGCAGCCAAACCGGGACTAGCGGGAGGGAAGAGACCCAGTACTTC

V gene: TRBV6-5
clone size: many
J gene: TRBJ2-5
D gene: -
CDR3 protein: CASSYLPDQETQYF
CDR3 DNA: TGTGCCAGCAGTTACCTGCCGGACCAAGAGACCCAGTACTTC

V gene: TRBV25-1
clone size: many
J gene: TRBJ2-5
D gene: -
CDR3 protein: CASSDPRRREPQTQYF
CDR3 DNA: TGTGCCAGCAGTGATCCACGGAGGCGGGAACCCCAGACCCAGTACTTC

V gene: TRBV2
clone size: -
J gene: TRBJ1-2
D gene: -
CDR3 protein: CASTTGPGGYTF
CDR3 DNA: TGTGCCAGCACGACAGGACCTGGCGGCTACACCTTC

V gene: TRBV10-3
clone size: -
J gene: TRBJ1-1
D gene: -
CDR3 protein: CAISKNREDQNTEAFF
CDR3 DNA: TGTGCCATCAGTAAGAACAGGGAGGACCAAAACACTGAAGCTTTCTTT

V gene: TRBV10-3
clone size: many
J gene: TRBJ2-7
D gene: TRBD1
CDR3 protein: CAIREGQGTEQYF
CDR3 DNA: TGTGCCATCAGGGAGGGACAGGGGACCGAGCAGTACTTC

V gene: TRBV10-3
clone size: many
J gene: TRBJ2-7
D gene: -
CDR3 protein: CAISNRQVPYEQYF
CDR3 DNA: TGTGCCATCAGCAACAGACAGGTCCCCTACGAGCAGTACTTC

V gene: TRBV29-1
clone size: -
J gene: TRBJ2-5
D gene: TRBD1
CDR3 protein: CSVEAGGAETQYF
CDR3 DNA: TGCAGCGTTGAGGCAGGGGGCGCGGAGACCCAGTACTTC

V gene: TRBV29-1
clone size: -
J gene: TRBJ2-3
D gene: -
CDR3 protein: CSVEVWAGPGDTQYF
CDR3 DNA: TGCAGCGTTGAAGTATGGGCAGGGCCTGGAGATACGCAGTATTTT

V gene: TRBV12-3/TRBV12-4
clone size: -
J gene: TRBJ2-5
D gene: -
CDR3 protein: CASSFGGQQTQYF
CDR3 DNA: TGTGCCAGCAGTTTCGGGGGCCAACAGACCCAGTACTTC

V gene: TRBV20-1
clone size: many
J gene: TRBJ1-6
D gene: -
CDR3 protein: CSARRQVLNSPLHF
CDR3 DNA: TGCAGTGCTAGGCGACAGGTCCTAAATTCACCCCTCCACTTT

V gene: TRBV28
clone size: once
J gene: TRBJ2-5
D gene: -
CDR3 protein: CASSSAEGSQETQYF
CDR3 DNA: TGTGCCAGCAGTAGCGCGGAGGGGTCCCAAGAGACCCAGTACTTC

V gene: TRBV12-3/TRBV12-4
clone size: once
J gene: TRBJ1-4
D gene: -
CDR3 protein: CASSVSGGGKEKLFF
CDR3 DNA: TGTGCCAGCAGCGTTAGCGGGGGTGGTAAGGAAAAACTGTTTTTT

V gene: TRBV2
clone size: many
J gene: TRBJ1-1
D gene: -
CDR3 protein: CASSGQFQGVAFF
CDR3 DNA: TGTGCCAGCAGTGGTCAGTTCCAGGGTGTAGCTTTCTTT

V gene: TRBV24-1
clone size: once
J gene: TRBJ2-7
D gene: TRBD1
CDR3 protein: CATSADRGLPSSYEQYF
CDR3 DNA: TGTGCCACCAGTGCGGACAGGGGGCTCCCCTCATCCTACGAGCAGTACTTC

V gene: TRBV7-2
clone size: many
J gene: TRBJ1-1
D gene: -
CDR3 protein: CASSPIPNRNTEAFF
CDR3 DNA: TGTGCCAGCAGCCCCATCCCGAACAGGAACACTGAAGCTTTCTTT

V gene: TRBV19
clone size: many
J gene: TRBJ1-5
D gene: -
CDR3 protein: CASSIDQGSYQPQHF
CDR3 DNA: TGTGCCAGTAGTATAGATCAGGGCAGTTATCAGCCCCAGCATTTT

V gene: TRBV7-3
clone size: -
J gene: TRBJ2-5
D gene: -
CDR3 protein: CASRALTKRRIEYF
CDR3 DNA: TGTGCCAGCCGCGCCCTTACCAAGAGGCGGATCGAGTACTTC

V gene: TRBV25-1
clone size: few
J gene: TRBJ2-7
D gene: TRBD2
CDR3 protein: CASSGGLAGVKGLGYEQYF
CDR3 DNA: TGTGCCAGCAGTGGTGGACTAGCGGGAGTAAAGGGCCTGGGCTACGAGCAGTACTTC

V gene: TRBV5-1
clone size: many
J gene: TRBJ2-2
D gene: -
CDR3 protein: CASSPREDSGELFF
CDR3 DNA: TGCGCCAGCAGCCCTCGCGAGGACAGCGGGGAGCTGTTTTTT

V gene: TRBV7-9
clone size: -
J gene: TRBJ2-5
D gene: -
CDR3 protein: CASSPTVAGGETQYF
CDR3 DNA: TGTGCCAGCAGCCCTACGGTGGCAGGAGGGGAGACCCAGTACTTC

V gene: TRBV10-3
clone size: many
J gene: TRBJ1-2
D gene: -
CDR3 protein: CAISDASGNYGYTF
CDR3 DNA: TGTGCCATCAGTGACGCCAGCGGTAACTATGGCTACACCTTC

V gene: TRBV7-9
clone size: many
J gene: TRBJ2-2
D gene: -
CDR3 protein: CASSLKGSGELFF
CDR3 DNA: TGTGCCAGCAGCTTAAAAGGTTCCGGGGAGCTGTTTTTT

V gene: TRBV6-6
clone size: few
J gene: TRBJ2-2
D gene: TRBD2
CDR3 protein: CASRGSGRSGELFF
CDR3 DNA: TGTGCCAGCCGGGGTAGCGGGAGGTCCGGGGAGCTGTTTTTT

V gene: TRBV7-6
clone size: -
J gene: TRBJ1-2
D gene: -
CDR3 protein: CASSLDLNSNYGYTF
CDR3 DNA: TGTGCCAGCAGCTTAGATCTGAATTCTAACTATGGCTACACCTTC

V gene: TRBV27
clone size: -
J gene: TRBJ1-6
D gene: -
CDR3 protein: CASSFERQSPLHF
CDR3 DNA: TGTGCCAGCAGTTTCGAACGGCAATCACCCCTCCACTTT

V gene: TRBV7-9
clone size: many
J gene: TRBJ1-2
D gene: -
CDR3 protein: CASQKEGRAGYGYGYTF
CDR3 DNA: TGTGCCAGCCAGAAAGAGGGACGTGCAGGGTATGGCTATGGCTACACCTTC